The 15 T cell receptor beta chains presented below share a single source sample, sequenced in a study of shared clonotypes between healthy human individuals. Libraries were prepared by immunoSEQ multiplex PCR; TCRdb keeps only in-frame clonotypes and omits some of them. Seen here are 2.3 million or so clones, 90% to 95% observed once, and the top ten hold 0.39%. The sequenced material came from naive CD4+ T cells from PBMCs. The subset is: CD45RA+ positively selected. The receptors were gathered from a young man in good health. Some clones in this sample may be carry-over from other donors' samples.

The J gene is TRBJ1-4, the V gene TRBV27, with D hard to call. The V end was cut by 4 bases, the J end by 8 bases, with 17 bases between. The germline gives CDR1 MNHEY, CDR2 SMNVEV (reference sequence). There are 15 residues in the CDR3. CDR3 nucleotides: TGTGCCAGCAGTTCCCCCCGGCGGACGGGGGAAAAACTGTTTTTT. Residues: CASSSPRRTGEKLFF.

Concerning this clone: A read error is possible here, since a much larger clone lies one base away. This chain joins TRBV7-6 and TRBJ1-1; D is uncertain. The V gene's germline CDR1 is SGHVS and CDR2 FNYEAQ. The CDR3 is 13 amino acids. Trimming took off 2 bases at V and 1 base at J, with 5 bases between the two ends. As DNA, the CDR3 is TGTGCCAGCAGCTTAAACGGGAACACTGAAGCTTTCTTT. Protein product: CASSLNGNTEAFF.

The chain has TRBV7-2 and TRBJ1-3; weak D call: TRBD1 (6 bases). The CDR3 totals 14 residues. Germline V gene data show CDR1 as SGHTA and CDR2 as FQGNSA. Trimming took off 6 bases at V and 0 bases at J, with 9 bases between the two ends. In DNA form, the CDR3 reads TGTGCCAGCAGAGGACAGATCTCTGGAAACACCATATATTTT. Its translation: CASRGQISGNTIYF.

For this clone: Other DNA sequences in this specimen translate into the identical CDR3. The rearrangement joins TRBV5-1 to TRBJ1-1, with a tentative D call TRBD1 (5 bases). The CDR3 covers 15 residues. The V and J ends lost 0 bases and 1 base respectively, with 10 bases between them. Germline V gene lookup returns CDR1 SGHRS and CDR2 YFSETQ. The CDR3 loop reads CASSLATGQNTEAFF. As DNA, the CDR3 is TGCGCCAGCAGCTTGGCCACAGGACAGAACACTGAAGCTTTCTTT. The whole variable domain, remainder taken from reference TRBV5-1 and TRBJ1-1, is KAGVTQTPRYLIKTRGQQVTLSCSPISGHRSVSWYQQTPGQGLQFLFEYFSETQRNKGNFPGRFSGRQFSNSRSEMNVSTLELGDSALYLCASSLATGQNTEAFFGQGTRLTVV.

This clone appeared a single time. The chain is built from TRBV29-1 and TRBJ1-4, with D possibly being TRBD1 (5 bases). Looked up from germline, CDR1 is SQVTM and CDR2 is ANQGSEA. The V end was cut by 0 bases, the J end by 10 bases, with 12 bases between. The CDR3 is made up of 13 amino acids. CDR3 residues: CSVEEDGRGKLFF. DNA of the CDR3: TGCAGCGTTGAAGAAGACGGTAGGGGAAAACTGTTTTTT. The full variable domain, in which reference TRBV29-1 and TRBJ1-4 provide the parts outside the CDR3, is SAVISQKPSRDICQRGTSLTIQCQVDSQVTMMFWYRQQPGQSLTLIATANQGSEATYESGFVIDKFPISRPNLTFSTLTVSNMSPEDSSIYLCSVEEDGRGKLFFGSGTQLSVL.

This sequence joins TRBV11-2 and TRBJ2-7; D ambiguous. V gave up 1 base and J gave up 2 bases, with 15 bases separating them. The CDR3 loop spans 16 amino acids. Germline V gene lookup returns CDR1 SGHAT and CDR2 FQNNGV. CDR3 sequence: CASSLGQAQSPYEQYF. CDR3 sequence (DNA): TGTGCCAGCAGCTTAGGCCAGGCCCAAAGCCCCTACGAGCAGTACTTC.

This clone was counted once. The rearrangement joins TRBV7-2 to TRBJ2-3, with TRBD2 identical over 15 bases. With V trimmed by 2 bases and J by 6 bases, 6 bases remained unmatched. This CDR3 region has 17 residues. Germline V gene sequence: CDR1 SGHTA, CDR2 FQGNSA. The CDR3 sequence: CASSLRTSGRGSDTQYF. DNA of the CDR3: TGTGCCAGCAGCTTACGGACTAGCGGGAGGGGATCGGATACGCAGTATTTT.

This clone was counted a few times. The CDR3 sequence is CASSSLGQGRVKAFF. The CDR3 DNA reads TGTGCCAGCAGCTCTTTGGGACAGGGAAGGGTGAAGGCTTTCTTT. The chain employs TRBV7-9 and TRBJ1-1, with TRBD1 matching 9 bases. This CDR3 has 15 residues. The V gene end was trimmed by 4 bases and the J gene end by 11 bases; junction bases not matched to a gene: 14. Germline assignment: CDR1 SEHNR and CDR2 FQNEAQ (reference sequence).

The V and J genes are TRBV27 and TRBJ2-7, with TRBD2 identical over 9 bases. The CDR3 sequence is 16 residues long. V was pared by 6 bases and J by 6 bases, with 15 bases of the junction left unmatched. The germline V gene has CDR1 MNHEY and CDR2 SMNVEV (reference sequence). CDR3 amino acids: CASRGLAGRDVGEQYF. CDR3 DNA: TGTGCCAGCAGAGGGCTAGCGGGACGCGATGTGGGCGAGCAGTACTTC.

This clone came up once. J is TRBJ2-6 and V is TRBV28; a weak D match, TRBD1 (6 bases). V was clipped by 6 bases and J by 0 bases, with 18 bases between them. This CDR3 region has 18 residues. Germline values: CDR1 MDHEN, CDR2 SYDVKM. The CDR3 DNA sequence: TGTGCCAGCAGCCCCCTGGACAGACGATACTCTGGGGCCAACGTCCTGACTTTC. It encodes CASSPLDRRYSGANVLTF.

V gene TRBV19 combines with J gene TRBJ2-7; 9 bases match TRBD2. J lost 7 bases, V lost 4 bases, and 14 bases had no gene match. Germline values: CDR1 LNHDA, CDR2 SQIVND (reference sequence). There are 16 residues in the CDR3. DNA for the CDR3: TGTGCCAGTAGTACTTCTAGCGGGATAGGACTACGAGAGCAGTACTTC. Its protein is CASSTSSGIGLREQYF.

This chain links TRBV6-5 with TRBJ1-3; D gene unclear. V shed 0 bases and J shed 0 bases, with 9 bases lying between them. Germline V lookup: CDR1 MNHEY, CDR2 SVGAGI. The CDR3 runs to 16 residues. The chain's CDR3 is CASSYSKPGSGNTIYF. In nucleotides, the CDR3 is TGTGCCAGCAGTTACTCGAAGCCAGGCTCTGGAAACACCATATATTTT.

The gene calls are TRBV5-1 and TRBJ2-2; D may be TRBD2 (5 bases). Germline CDR1 reads SGHRS; CDR2 reads YFSETQ. There are 13 residues in the CDR3. V shed 4 bases and J shed 7 bases, with 11 bases lying between them. The CDR3 is CASSTQGGGELFF. The CDR3, as DNA: TGCGCCAGCAGCACACAAGGAGGCGGGGAGCTGTTTTTT.

The V and J genes are TRBV14 and TRBJ2-1; D is uncertain. Trimming removed 3 bases at V and 0 bases at J, with 9 bases between. There are 15 residues in the CDR3. Looked up from germline, CDR1 is SGHDN and CDR2 is FVKESK. CDR3 sequence: CASSQKLSSYNEQFF. Here the CDR3 DNA reads TGTGCCAGCAGCCAGAAACTTAGCTCCTACAATGAGCAGTTCTTC.

CDR3 in DNA: TGTGCCAGCAGTTTAGTGCGGGAGGGCTGGGAGACCCAGTACTTC. Its translation is CASSLVREGWETQYF. The chain carries TRBV27 and TRBJ2-5; TRBD2 matches at 9 bases. The trim removed 2 bases at V and 5 bases at J, leaving 6 bases unmatched. CDR3 length: 15 amino acids. Germline values: CDR1 MNHEY, CDR2 SMNVEV (reference sequence).